The 24 T cell receptor beta chains below all came from one sample that was sequenced in a study of T-cell reconstitution after alpha-beta-depleted transplantation in children. Preparation of the TCRbeta library was carried out with unique molecular identifiers. TCRdb re-called the PCR reads through MiXCR, storing one row per CDR3 protein. The top ten clones hold approximately 11% of a sample with 250,000 to 400,000 distinct CDR3 sequences, over 20% of them seen once. The source material was PBMCs, mostly from graft donor cells, sampled 180 days after TCRalphabeta/CD19-depleted stem cell transplant. The receptors were gathered from a male patient between 10 and 17 years old who had a stem cell transplant for acute lymphoblastic leukemia, so the T cells may come from the graft donor.

This sequence joins TRBV27 and TRBJ2-7; 7 bases match TRBD1. The V gene's germline CDR1 is MNHEY and CDR2 SMNVEV (reference sequence). V was pared by 8 bases and J by 3 bases, with 7 bases of the junction left unmatched. The CDR3 consists of 13 residues. As DNA, the CDR3 is TGTGCCAGCGGACCGGGACAGAGCTACGAGCAGTACTTC. The encoded protein is CASGPGQSYEQYF.

The chain uses TRBV4-2 and TRBJ2-1; TRBD2 matches 8 bases. The germline CDR1 and CDR2 sequences are LGHNA and YNFKEQ. J was trimmed by 4 bases and V by 1 base; bases with no gene match: 6. The CDR3 is 16 residues long. CDR3 sequence reads: CASSQGKGTSYNEQFF. DNA of the CDR3: TGTGCCAGCAGCCAAGGAAAGGGGACTAGTTACAATGAGCAGTTCTTC.

This clonotype has a handful of counts. The chain recombines TRBV18 with TRBJ2-2, with D perhaps TRBD2 (7 bases). V lost 1 base and J lost 7, with 16 bases in between. CDR3 length equals 16 residues. The germline V gene has CDR1 KGHSH and CDR2 LQKENI. The CDR3 DNA sequence: TGTGCCAGCTCACCACTGCGGGGGCGAAGAATCGGGGAGCTGTTTTTT. Translating it yields CASSPLRGRRIGELFF.

This clonotype was counted ten times or more. The chain recombines TRBV6-5 with TRBJ2-2; D not resolved. V shed 0 bases and J shed 0 bases, with 8 bases lying between them. Germline CDR1 reads MNHEY; CDR2 reads SVGAGI. The CDR3 consists of 16 residues. The CDR3 is CASSYSYFANTGELFF. In DNA, the CDR3 is TGTGCCAGCAGTTACTCGTATTTTGCGAACACCGGGGAGCTGTTTTTT.

In this sample, this clonotype turned up a few times. The genes are TRBV4-1 and TRBJ2-7; the match to TRBD2 covers 13 bases. V lost 1 base and J lost 4; bases outside the gene matches: 7. Germline CDR1 is MGHRA and CDR2 is YSYEKL. The CDR3 consists of 17 residues. Here the CDR3 DNA reads TGCGCCAGCAGCCAAGTACCGGGACTAGCGGGACCTTACGAGCAGTACTTC. As protein: CASSQVPGLAGPYEQYF.

V and J are TRBV11-3 and TRBJ2-3, with TRBD1 matching over 9 bases. J lost 7 bases, V lost 1 base, and 6 bases had no gene match. CDR3 size: 15 residues. Germline CDR1 SGHNT, CDR2 YENEEA. The CDR3 DNA follows: TGTGCCAGCAGCTTAGCGGCGGACAGGGGTTATACGCAGTATTTT. Amino acids: CASSLAADRGYTQYF.

V usage is TRBV29-1 and J usage is TRBJ2-4; TRBD2 matches 10 bases. CDR3 size: 15 residues. Germline V CDR1 and CDR2: SQVTM, ANQGSEA. With V trimmed by 4 bases and J by 3 bases, 6 bases remained unmatched. The CDR3 DNA follows: TGCAGCGTTGCCCTAGCGGGAGAAGTCAAAAACATTCAGTACTTC. Its translation is CSVALAGEVKNIQYF.

This rearrangement joins TRBV10-3 to TRBJ1-2; no clear D gene. Trimming stripped 8 bases from V and 1 base from J, with 11 bases between. Per the germline V gene, CDR1 is ENHRY and CDR2 is SYGVKD. The CDR3 has 13 amino acids. In DNA form, the CDR3 reads TGTGCCATCGCCTATCAGGTTAACTATGGCTACACCTTC. It is translated as CAIAYQVNYGYTF.

This chain uses TRBV4-2 with TRBJ1-4; no firm D call. In germline, CDR1 is LGHNA, CDR2 YNFKEQ. The CDR3 covers 15 residues. V was cut by 0 bases and J by 7 bases, with 12 bases left in between. In DNA, the CDR3 is TGTGCCAGCAGCCAAGAGGGGTCCGGTAGTGAAAAACTGTTTTTT. Translation gives CASSQEGSGSEKLFF.

The genes are TRBV6-1 and TRBJ2-7; possible D gene TRBD2, 5 bases. The CDR3 length is 13 residues. CDR1 and CDR2 from the germline V gene are MNHNS and SASEGT. The V end lost 6 bases, the J end lost 2 bases, and 11 bases lay between the germline ends. CDR3 nucleotides: TGTGCCAGCAGCCGGGGATTCACCTACGAGCAGTACTTC. Its translation: CASSRGFTYEQYF.

This clonotype was seen more than once but under ten times. The CDR3 spells CATSRPDRGRKTQYF. The CDR3 DNA sequence: TGTGCCACCAGCAGACCCGACAGGGGGCGGAAGACCCAGTACTTC. V is TRBV15 and J is TRBJ2-5; 10 bases are shared with TRBD1. CDR3 length equals 15 residues. The J segment lost 6 bases and the V segment lost 2 bases, leaving 6 bases of the junction unmatched. Germline V gene data show CDR1 as LNHNV and CDR2 as YYDKDF (reference sequence).

This clonotype appeared a few times. This chain links TRBV4-1 with TRBJ2-1; D perhaps matches TRBD1 (5 bases). Germline CDR1 reads MGHRA; CDR2 reads YSYEKL. Deletions cut 4 bases from V and 10 bases from J, with 20 bases between. This CDR3 comprises 15 residues. The CDR3 coding sequence is TGCGCCAGCAGCCGACACACGACTGGGGCAGGGGAGCAGTTCTTC. Amino acid sequence: CASSRHTTGAGEQFF.

The chain uses TRBV6-1 and TRBJ1-1; D perhaps matches TRBD1 (5 bases). Trimming left V 2 bases short and J 0 bases short, with 10 bases between. Germline CDR1 reads MNHNS; CDR2 reads SASEGT. The CDR3 totals 15 residues. Here the CDR3 DNA reads TGTGCCAGCAGTGAACTCGGGGGGATGAACACTGAAGCTTTCTTT. Translation: CASSELGGMNTEAFF.

V and J are TRBV2 and TRBJ2-1; unclear D gene. V lost 7 bases, J lost 0 bases, and 10 bases lay in between. The germline V gene encodes CDR1 SNHLY and CDR2 FYNNEI. This CDR3 has 14 residues. The DNA of the CDR3 is TGTGCCAGCATGGCAGCCCGCTCCTACAATGAGCAGTTCTTC. Its protein is CASMAARSYNEQFF.

The J gene is TRBJ2-7, the V gene TRBV27, with 9 bases that match TRBD1. This CDR3 contains 14 residues. Trimming took 6 bases from V and 6 from J; bases not matched to a gene: 9. Germline lookup yields CDR1 MNHEY and CDR2 SMNVEV (reference sequence). The CDR3 loop reads CASRAGTGRVEQYF. DNA of the CDR3: TGTGCCAGCAGGGCCGGGACAGGGAGGGTCGAGCAGTACTTC.

The gene calls are TRBV6-2 or TRBV6-3 and TRBJ2-7, with 11 bases fitting TRBD1. CDR1 MNHEY and CDR2 SVGEGT come from the germline V gene. V gave up 0 bases and J gave up 2 bases; unmatched junction bases: 0. The CDR3 spans 15 residues. The chain's CDR3 is CASSYSDRGPYEQYF. The CDR3, as DNA: TGTGCCAGCAGTTACTCGGACAGGGGGCCCTACGAGCAGTACTTC.

This chain uses TRBV9 with TRBJ2-7, with 8 nucleotides matching TRBD1. The CDR3 is 15 residues long. Germline CDR1 reads SGDLS; CDR2 reads YYNGEE. Trimming cost V 4 bases and J 0 bases; bases outside gene matches: 6. In DNA form, the CDR3 reads TGTGCCAGCAGCCCAGAGCAGGGGGCCTCCTACGAGCAGTACTTC. Its translation: CASSPEQGASYEQYF.

The chain carries TRBV20-1 and TRBJ1-1; 10 bases map to TRBD1. CDR1 DFQATT and CDR2 SNEGSKA come from the germline V gene (reference sequence). CDR3 length equals 12 residues. V dropped 7 bases and J dropped 4; count of bases not matched to a gene: 3. The CDR3 DNA is TGCAGTGGAGACAGGGGGCCCACTGAAGCTTTCTTT. Encoded protein: CSGDRGPTEAFF.

This clonotype was observed a handful of times. The chain uses TRBV5-1 and TRBJ1-2; 11 nucleotides align to TRBD1. The CDR3 consists of 15 residues. The germline CDR1 and CDR2 sequences are SGHRS and YFSETQ. Germline trimming cut 4 bases from V and 2 bases from J; bases unmatched to any gene: 4. This CDR3 reads CASSPGQGANYGYTF. In DNA form, the CDR3 reads TGCGCCAGCAGCCCCGGACAGGGGGCAAACTATGGCTACACCTTC.

This clonotype was counted between two and nine times. The rearrangement joins TRBV15 to TRBJ2-5; D is possibly TRBD1 (5 bases). The CDR3 is made up of 15 amino acids. V shed 1 base and J shed 2 bases, with 11 bases lying between them. Looked up from germline, CDR1 is LNHNV and CDR2 is YYDKDF (reference sequence). CDR3 protein: CATSRARQQQETQYF. As DNA, the CDR3 is TGTGCCACCAGCAGAGCCCGACAGCAACAAGAGACCCAGTACTTC. The whole variable domain, remainder taken from reference TRBV15 and TRBJ2-5, is DAMVIQNPRYQVTQFGKPVTLSCSQTLNHNVMYWYQQKSSQAPKLLFHYYDKDFNNEADTPDNFQSRRPNTSFCFLDIRSPGLGDTAMYLCATSRARQQQETQYFGPGTRLLVL.

The chain combines TRBV2 with TRBJ2-7, with D unclear. Deletions cut 4 bases from V and 5 bases from J, with 9 bases between. The CDR3 extends over 12 amino acids. Germline V CDR1 and CDR2: SNHLY, FYNNEI. This chain's CDR3 is CASSVNRDEQYF. CDR3 nucleotides: TGTGCCAGCAGTGTCAACCGGGACGAGCAGTACTTC.

This clonotype was seen a handful of times. V usage is TRBV5-1 and J usage is TRBJ2-7; 9 bases are shared with TRBD1. V was clipped by 3 bases and J by 2 bases; unmatched bases: 3. The CDR3 length is 14 residues. Germline CDR1 is SGHRS and CDR2 is YFSETQ. The CDR3 DNA sequence: TGCGCCAGCAGCTCTGGGACAGGGCCCTACGAGCAGTACTTC. Amino acid sequence: CASSSGTGPYEQYF.

The chain has TRBV27 and TRBJ2-3; 7 bases agree with TRBD2. Trimming at V came to 3 bases and at J to 5 bases, leaving 2 bases not matched to a gene. Looked up from germline, CDR1 is MNHEY and CDR2 is SMNVEV (reference sequence). This CDR3 comprises 13 residues. The CDR3 sequence is CASSFGGLDTQYF. The CDR3 coding sequence is TGTGCCAGCAGTTTCGGGGGGTTAGATACGCAGTATTTT.

CDR3 sequence reads: CASRRTTLGETQYF. CDR3 DNA: TGTGCCAGCAGGAGGACTACCCTTGGCGAGACCCAGTACTTC. This rearrangement joins TRBV6-1 to TRBJ2-5; the D gene is possibly TRBD2 (6 bases). The CDR3 sequence is 14 residues long. Germline assignment: CDR1 MNHNS and CDR2 SASEGT. Deletions cut 6 bases from V and 5 bases from J, with 16 bases between.